Listed below are T cell receptor beta chains from one sample, sequenced in a study of identifying expanded T cells in peripheral blood. Measured with immunoSEQ multiplex PCR; TCRdb has only the in-frame clones, and not every one. The table has approximately 86,000 clones, roughly 85% seen once. Material for sequencing was blood. These receptors all stem from a person between 18 and 75 years old in good health. The CDR3 runs from the conserved cysteine through the conserved F or W. A D gene is named only where the DNA matches it firmly. Size is omitted from some rows. Given values are once, few, many or a class for expanded clones.

D,size,J,V,CDR3,DNA
-,-,TRBJ1-2,TRBV5-5,CASSFGDYGYTF,TGTGCCAGCAGCTTTGGGGACTATGGCTACACCTTC
-,-,TRBJ1-1,TRBV30,CAWSRGNNEAFF,TGTGCCTGGAGTAGGGGCAACAATGAAGCTTTCTTT
-,-,TRBJ2-5,TRBV30,CAWSDITRGVGTQYF,TGTGCCTGGAGTGACATTACCCGAGGGGTTGGGACCCAGTACTTC
-,-,TRBJ2-5,TRBV5-1,CASSLMSVQETQYF,TGCGCCAGCAGCTTGATGTCAGTCCAAGAGACCCAGTACTTC
TRBD2,-,TRBJ2-1,TRBV10-2,CASIAGGPSNEQFF,TGCGCCAGCATAGCGGGGGGGCCCAGCAATGAGCAGTTCTTC
-,few,TRBJ2-2,TRBV2,CASKPTQNTGELFF,TGTGCCAGCAAACCAACTCAGAACACCGGGGAGCTGTTTTTT
TRBD1,-,TRBJ2-1,TRBV6-5,CASSPGQGVGAFF,TGTGCCAGCAGTCCGGGACAGGGGGTAGGTGCGTTCTTC
TRBD1,-,TRBJ2-7,TRBV7-6,CASSLVGTGGSGDYEQYF,TGTGCCAGCAGCTTAGTTGGGACAGGGGGCTCGGGTGACTACGAGCAGTACTTC
TRBD1,-,TRBJ2-1,TRBV5-1,CASSLDRGGGEQFF,TGCGCCAGCAGCTTGGACAGGGGTGGCGGTGAGCAGTTCTTC
TRBD2,few,TRBJ2-1,TRBV7-8,CASSPTSGGGKFF,TGTGCCAGCAGCCCTACTAGCGGGGGTGGAAAGTTCTTC
-,-,TRBJ1-5,TRBV2,CASTNTGSGQPQHF,TGTGCCAGTACTAACACAGGGTCGGGTCAGCCCCAGCATTTT
TRBD1,-,TRBJ1-2,TRBV6-5,CASSSNQQGNGYGYTF,TGTGCCAGCAGTTCCAATCAACAGGGGAACGGGTATGGCTACACCTTC
-,-,TRBJ1-6,TRBV6-1,CASSEVAQGRTPLHF,TGTGCCAGCAGTGAAGTGGCCCAGGGTAGGACACCCCTCCACTTT
-,many,TRBJ1-5,TRBV7-9,CASSLERSNQPQHF,TGTGCCAGCAGCTTAGAACGGAGCAATCAGCCCCAGCATTTT
-,-,TRBJ1-4,TRBV27,CASRYAGNEKLFF,TGTGCCAGCAGATACGCGGGAAATGAAAAACTGTTTTTT
-,-,TRBJ1-2,TRBV18,CASSQQDDYGYTF,TGTGCCAGCTCACAACAGGATGACTATGGCTACACCTTC
-,-,TRBJ1-3,TRBV5-4,CATRDVYSGNTIYF,TGTGCCACCAGAGACGTATACTCTGGAAACACCATATATTTT
-,-,TRBJ2-7,TRBV15,CATSPYVLGGGDEQYF,TGTGCCACCAGTCCTTATGTCCTAGGGGGAGGGGACGAGCAGTACTTC
-,-,TRBJ1-2,TRBV5-1,CASSLGSANYGYTF,TGCGCCAGCAGCCTGGGGTCCGCAAACTATGGCTACACCTTC
TRBD2,-,TRBJ2-3,TRBV6-4,CASSDTGGAADTQYF,TGTGCCAGCAGTGACACCGGGGGGGCCGCAGATACGCAGTATTTT
TRBD1,-,TRBJ2-5,TRBV30,CAWREGQGNQETQYF,TGTGCCTGGAGGGAGGGACAGGGGAATCAAGAGACCCAGTACTTC
TRBD2,-,TRBJ2-5,TRBV5-7,CASSLAPGLVGETQYF,TGTGCCAGCAGCTTGGCCCCGGGACTAGTTGGAGAGACCCAGTACTTC
-,-,TRBJ2-3,TRBV7-3,CASSYIKGDTQYF,TGTGCCAGCAGCTACATAAAGGGCGATACGCAGTATTTT
-,-,TRBJ2-5,TRBV19,CASSIRGFRETQYF,TGTGCCAGTAGTATCAGGGGATTCAGGGAGACCCAGTACTTC